This is a list of T cell receptor beta chains from one sample in a study of CD8+CD57+ T cells in acquired aplastic anemia. MiXCR, run by TCRdb on the reads, gives a single entry per CDR3 protein. There are about 110,000 distinct CDR3 sequences in the sample; 51% occur only once, and 30% to 40% lies in the top ten. Sequenced: sorted CD4+, CD8+, or CD8+CD57+ T cells (not recorded which) from PBMCs. Receptors were obtained from a human donor in good health, serving as a control. Each CDR3 is given with its conserved first and last residue. The D gene is left open where the match is weak. A row's size may be missing; if present it is once, few, many or a size class.

cdr3_nt cdr3_aa v_call d_call j_call clone_size
TGTGCCACCACTAGCGTCGAAAACACAGATACGCAGTATTTT CATTSVENTDTQYF TRBV10-3 TRBD2 TRBJ2-3 many
TGTGCCAGCAGTGAATACGAGCAGTACTTC CASSEYEQYF TRBV2 - TRBJ2-7 many
TGTGCCACCAGTTGGAGTGGACAGGGAAGAGACACCGGGGAGCTGTTTTTT CATSWSGQGRDTGELFF TRBV24-1 TRBD1 TRBJ2-2 -
TGTGCCAGCAGTGAAGCAGGGCAGGGAGGTCCAGATACGCAGTATTTT CASSEAGQGGPDTQYF TRBV6-1 - TRBJ2-3 few
TGTGCCAGCAGCGTTACAGGGGTTCCTAACACCGGGGAGCTGTTTTTT CASSVTGVPNTGELFF TRBV9 TRBD1 TRBJ2-2 many
TGTGCCAGCTCCCGGGGCGTTCGGGCCGATGAGCAGTTCTTC CASSRGVRADEQFF TRBV9 - TRBJ2-1 -
TGTGCCATCAGGCGGGATGGAGGTGGGGCCAACGTCCTGACTTTC CAIRRDGGGANVLTF TRBV10-3 - TRBJ2-6 medium-sized
TGTGCCAGCAGTTTCGTAGCCCGGGGCCCCAAACTGGGCACTGAAGCTTTCTTT CASSFVARGPKLGTEAFF TRBV12-3/TRBV12-4 - TRBJ1-1 -
TGTGCCAGCAGCTTGTACAGACCCTCTGGGGCCAACGTCCTGACTTTC CASSLYRPSGANVLTF TRBV5-4 - TRBJ2-6 -
TGTGCCAGCAGCTTCGACCCACAGTCACCCCTCCACTTT CASSFDPQSPLHF TRBV7-9 - TRBJ1-6 -
TGTGCCAGCAGTTCCGTGACGGGTGGAAACACCATATATTTT CASSSVTGGNTIYF TRBV6-2/TRBV6-3 - TRBJ1-3 many
TGTGCCAGCAGTTACGGGGTGAATGGCTACACCTTC CASSYGVNGYTF TRBV6-2/TRBV6-3 - TRBJ1-2 many
TGCCAGGGGTCCGAGCAGTACTTC CQGSEQYF TRBV9 - TRBJ2-7 many
TGCAGTGCTAGACCGCTTGGCACTGAAGCTTTCTTT CSARPLGTEAFF TRBV20-1 - TRBJ1-1 -
TGTGCCACCAGCAGAGATATGCGACCCCAGTACTTC CATSRDMRPQYF TRBV15 - TRBJ2-5 -
TGCGCCAGCAGCCAAGGTCTCGGGGGCTCTGGGGCCAACGTCCTGACTTTC CASSQGLGGSGANVLTF TRBV4-3 - TRBJ2-6 -
TGCAGTGCTAGAGATCCCAGGGTCTCCTACGAGCAGTACTTC CSARDPRVSYEQYF TRBV20-1 - TRBJ2-7 many
TGTGCCAGCAGCACGGGTGGGCTAGCTGCAGATACGCAGTATTTT CASSTGGLAADTQYF TRBV7-3 - TRBJ2-3 -
TGTGCCAGCAGTGGGGGGGGCAGGGGGACTAGCATACACGAGCAGTACTTC CASSGGGRGTSIHEQYF TRBV25-1 TRBD2 TRBJ2-7 few
TGTGCCAGCAGTTTATCGACCTCCTACGAGCAGTACTTC CASSLSTSYEQYF TRBV27 - TRBJ2-7 -
TGTGCCCGAGGCGCTGGGGCTACTGGAAACACCATATATTTT CARGAGATGNTIYF TRBV3-1 - TRBJ1-3 many
TGCAGCGTTGAAGAGGGGTCAGGGGGTAAGACCCAGTACTTC CSVEEGSGGKTQYF TRBV29-1 TRBD1 TRBJ2-5 -
TGCAGTGCCATGACTAGCGGGGGGGCCGATGAGCAGTTCTTC CSAMTSGGADEQFF TRBV20-1 TRBD2 TRBJ2-1 -
TGTGCCAGCAGGGGCAGGGGTTACGAGCAGTACTTC CASRGRGYEQYF TRBV2 - TRBJ2-7 -
TGTGCCACCAGTGATCCTGGAAACACCATATATTTT CATSDPGNTIYF TRBV24-1 - TRBJ1-3 once
TGTGCCAGCACCGCTAATGGGGGAAACACTGAAGCTTTCTTT CASTANGGNTEAFF TRBV10-3 - TRBJ1-1 -
TGTGCCAGCATTCTCCAGGGTTTCGGCCCCCTCCACTTT CASILQGFGPLHF TRBV5-6 - TRBJ1-6 once
TGTGCCAGCAGTGGCAGCTACATGAACACTGAAGCTTTCTTT CASSGSYMNTEAFF TRBV6-1 - TRBJ1-1 many
TGTGCCAGCAGTTTGGGACAGAACACCGGGGAGCTGTTTTTT CASSLGQNTGELFF TRBV12-3/TRBV12-4 - TRBJ2-2 -
TGTGCCAGCAGTTACTTCGGGAACACTGAAGCTTTCTTT CASSYFGNTEAFF TRBV6-2/TRBV6-3 - TRBJ1-1 -
TGCGCCAGCAGGTTCAGGGTGGACGACACTGAAGCTTTCTTT CASRFRVDDTEAFF TRBV10-2 - TRBJ1-1 -
TGTGCCATCAGGAGACAGGGGGCTGGTGAAGCTTTCTTT CAIRRQGAGEAFF TRBV10-3 TRBD1 TRBJ1-1 -
TGTGCCAGCAGACCATCTTATGGCTACACCTTC CASRPSYGYTF TRBV6-4 - TRBJ1-2 many
TGTGCCAGCAGCGCGGGACAGGGTAATCAGCCCCAGCATTTT CASSAGQGNQPQHF TRBV9 TRBD1 TRBJ1-5 many
TGTGCCACCAGTGATACCGGACTGTCTGGGGCCAACGTCCTGACTTTC CATSDTGLSGANVLTF TRBV24-1 - TRBJ2-6 many
TGTGCCAGCAGTCAGGGTGCGGGGGAGACCCAGTACTTC CASSQGAGETQYF TRBV2 - TRBJ2-5 few
TGTGCCAGCAGCTTGGCCGCGACAGAAACTACCGGGGAGCTGTTTTTT CASSLAATETTGELFF TRBV5-5 - TRBJ2-2 -
TGTGCCAGTAGGTCGAGTCGCTCTGGAAACACCATATATTTT CASRSSRSGNTIYF TRBV19 - TRBJ1-3 -
TGTGCCAGCATCGCTAGCGGGCACACAGATACGCAGTATTTT CASIASGHTDTQYF TRBV2 TRBD2 TRBJ2-3 -
TGCGCCAGCAGCTTGGTCAGCGGGGGCCTCAATGAGCAGTTCTTC CASSLVSGGLNEQFF TRBV5-1 TRBD2 TRBJ2-1 many
TGCAGTGCTAGACCCACCGGAGCGGGAGTCTACAATGAGCAGTTCTTC CSARPTGAGVYNEQFF TRBV20-1 TRBD2 TRBJ2-1 many
TGTGCCAGCAGACCCGGACTGAAGAATTCACCCCTCCACTTT CASRPGLKNSPLHF TRBV7-2 - TRBJ1-6 -